Included here is one T cell receptor (beta chain) sequence, with context. In the original processing: Scientists estimated how many nucleated cells there were by amplifying reference gene primers. The table came from immunoSEQ multiplex PCR; TCRdb's copy has only in-frame clones and leaves some out. The V and J calls and clone size were taken over from that table, and D and trimming were inferred from the DNA. The sample has tens of thousands of clones, approximately 82% seen once. The CDR3 extends over 15 amino acids. The V end was cut by 7 bases, the J end by 3 bases, with 15 bases between. From germline, CDR1 is LNHDA and CDR2 SQIVND (reference sequence). The data derive from a study of blood T cell repertoires in COVID-19. Study in general: The United States, Italy and Spain provided the acute and convalescent COVID-19 samples. T cells, B-cell-depleted T cells, or PBMCs provided the cDNA or gDNA that served as material.

The material sequenced was peripheral blood. This TCR was recovered from a woman aged 60 to 75 with acute or convalescent COVID-19. The chain recombines TRBV19 with TRBJ2-2; the D gene is possibly TRBD2 (6 bases). The CDR3 coding sequence is TGTGCCAGTACGGAGGGCAGGGCGTACACCGGGGAGCTGTTTTTT. Amino acids: CASTEGRAYTGELFF.